This TCR beta chain was documented in a study of blood T cell repertoires in COVID-19. Study overall: The cDNA or gDNA used as material had been derived from T cells, B-cell-depleted T cells, or PBMCs.

This CDR3 has 15 residues. The V segment lost 6 bases and the J segment 5 bases; nucleotides outside the gene matches: 7. Germline CDR1 and CDR2: MNHNY and SVGAGI (reference sequence). Authors' analysis steps: Amplification of reference gene primers was used by the study to estimate nucleated cell counts. This table comes from immunoSEQ multiplex PCR, and its TCRdb copy is limited to in-frame clones, with some not included. The V and J calls and clone size come from that table; D and trimming were worked out from the DNA. Among 95,000 or so clones, 79% were seen once, and the ten largest hold less than 20%.

This clonotype was obtained from a woman of 80 years or more with active or convalescent COVID-19. Sequencing was carried out using peripheral blood. This sequence joins TRBV6-6 and TRBJ2-2; 9 bases map to TRBD1. The CDR3, as DNA: TGTGCCAGCAGACTACAGGGGGCTATAACCGGGGAGCTGTTTTTT. Amino acids: CASRLQGAITGELFF.